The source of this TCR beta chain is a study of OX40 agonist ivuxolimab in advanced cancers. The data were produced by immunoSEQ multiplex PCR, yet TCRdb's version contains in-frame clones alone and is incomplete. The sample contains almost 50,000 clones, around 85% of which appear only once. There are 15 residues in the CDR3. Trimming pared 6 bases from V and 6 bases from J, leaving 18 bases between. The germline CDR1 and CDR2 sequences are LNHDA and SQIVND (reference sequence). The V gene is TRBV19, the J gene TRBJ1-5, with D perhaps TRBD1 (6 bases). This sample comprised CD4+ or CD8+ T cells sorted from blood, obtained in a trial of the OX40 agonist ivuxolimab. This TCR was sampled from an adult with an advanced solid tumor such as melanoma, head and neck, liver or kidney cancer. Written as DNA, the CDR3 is TGTGCCAGTAGGGGCGGGCCAGGGGTCAGTCAGCCCCAGCATTTT. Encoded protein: CASRGGPGVSQPQHF.